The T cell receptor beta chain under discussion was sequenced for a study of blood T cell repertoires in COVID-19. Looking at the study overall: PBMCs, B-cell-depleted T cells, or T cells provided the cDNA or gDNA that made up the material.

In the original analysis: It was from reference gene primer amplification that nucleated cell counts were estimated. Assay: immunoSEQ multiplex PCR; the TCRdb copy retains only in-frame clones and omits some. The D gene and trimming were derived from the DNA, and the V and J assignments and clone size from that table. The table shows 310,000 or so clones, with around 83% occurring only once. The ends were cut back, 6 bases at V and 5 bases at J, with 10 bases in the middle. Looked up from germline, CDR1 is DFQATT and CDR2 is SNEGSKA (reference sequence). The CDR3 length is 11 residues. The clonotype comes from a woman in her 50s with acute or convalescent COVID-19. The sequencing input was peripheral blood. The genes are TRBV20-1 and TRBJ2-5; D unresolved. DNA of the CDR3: TGCAGTGCGGAGCTGTTGGAGACCCAGTACTTC. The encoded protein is CSAELLETQYF.